One T cell receptor (beta chain) is described in this entry. Its antigen is undetermined. The sample comes from a study of T cell responses to AZD1222 COVID-19 vaccine. Study background: Recipients boosted at about 4 weeks or about 12 weeks are pooled.

Study-level findings and limits: Of the AZD1222 recipients, only six or seven were seropositive at baseline. Reportedly, nearly half the spike-specific TCRs target unmutated variant regions.

The V end lost 8 bases, the J end lost 1 base, and 11 bases lay between the germline ends. The CDR3 has 13 amino acids. Germline V CDR1 and CDR2: ENHRY, SYGVKD. Here immunoSEQ multiplex PCR was the method, and the copy in TCRdb shows in-frame clones only, minus some. The table lists more than 140,000 clones, approximately 90% of them singletons. This specimen was peripheral blood, taken on day 0 of AZD1222 vaccination. The TCR sequence derives from an adult in good health. The chain recombines TRBV10-3 with TRBJ2-5, with D tentatively TRBD2 (7 bases). The CDR3 sequence is CAIGGAVQETQYF. For the CDR3, the DNA is TGTGCCATCGGGGGGGCCGTCCAAGAGACCCAGTACTTC.